The entry below gives a single T cell receptor (beta chain) sequence along with its context. This sample was taken from a study of PD-1 blockade in classical Hodgkin lymphoma. Assay used: immunoSEQ multiplex PCR; TCRdb lists only in-frame clones, some missing. Of about 20,000 clones in the sample, 73% were seen once. Each patient experienced a relapse that followed autologous stem cell transplantation, and brentuximab vedotin exposure varied. This CDR3 is 14 amino acids long. Germline V gene data show CDR1 as SQVTM and CDR2 as ANQGSEA. Trimming took 6 bases from V and 2 from J; bases not matched to a gene: 7.

Sequencing was performed on peripheral blood mononuclear cells (PBMCs), taken before the second cycle of nivolumab. This chain links TRBV29-1 with TRBJ2-3, with TRBD1 identical over 8 bases. The clonotype comes from a human donor with classical Hodgkin lymphoma. The CDR3: CSVQPDRDTDTQYF. Written as DNA, the CDR3 is TGCAGCGTACAACCGGACAGGGACACAGATACGCAGTATTTT.